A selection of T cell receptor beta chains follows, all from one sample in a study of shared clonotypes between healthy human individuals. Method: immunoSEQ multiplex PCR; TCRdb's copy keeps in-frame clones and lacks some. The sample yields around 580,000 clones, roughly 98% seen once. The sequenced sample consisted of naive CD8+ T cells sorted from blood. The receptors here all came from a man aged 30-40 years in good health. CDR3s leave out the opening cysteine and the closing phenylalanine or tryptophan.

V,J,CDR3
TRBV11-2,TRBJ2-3,ASSLEGSTDTQY
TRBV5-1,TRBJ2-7,ASSFSGSYEQY
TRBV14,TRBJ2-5,ASSPEQDSLQETQY
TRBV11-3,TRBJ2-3,ASSTPSTDTQY
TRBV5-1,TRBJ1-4,ASSSLGGGNEKLF
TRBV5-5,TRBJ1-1,ASSPPRTNTEAF
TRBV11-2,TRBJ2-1,ASSLVSGLYNEQF
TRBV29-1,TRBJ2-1,SVATDNLYEQF
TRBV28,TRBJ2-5,ASREYRGRETQY
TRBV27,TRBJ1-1,ASSLWGTENTEAF
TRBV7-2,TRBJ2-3,ASSRTGGEADTQY
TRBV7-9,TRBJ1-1,ASSIPPGQANTEAF
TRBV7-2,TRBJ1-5,ASSRDGTPNQPQH